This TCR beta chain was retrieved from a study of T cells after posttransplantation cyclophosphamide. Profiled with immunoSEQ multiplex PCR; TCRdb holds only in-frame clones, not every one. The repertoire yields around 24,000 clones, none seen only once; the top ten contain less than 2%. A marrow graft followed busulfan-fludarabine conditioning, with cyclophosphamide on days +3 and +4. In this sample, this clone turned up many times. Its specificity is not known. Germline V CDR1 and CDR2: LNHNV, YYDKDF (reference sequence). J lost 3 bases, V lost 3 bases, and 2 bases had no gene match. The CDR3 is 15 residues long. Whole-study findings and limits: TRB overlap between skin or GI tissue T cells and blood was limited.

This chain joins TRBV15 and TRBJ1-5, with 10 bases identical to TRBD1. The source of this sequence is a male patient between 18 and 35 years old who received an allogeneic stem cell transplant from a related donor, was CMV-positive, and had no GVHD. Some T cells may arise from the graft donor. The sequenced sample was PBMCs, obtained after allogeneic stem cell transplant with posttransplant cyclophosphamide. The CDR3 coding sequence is TGTGCCACCAGCAGGGACAGGGGGAACAATCAGCCCCAGCATTTT. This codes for CATSRDRGNNQPQHF.